These 6 T cell receptor beta chains came from one sample sequenced in a study of control samples from healthy donors and cancer patients. Sequencing was performed with immunoSEQ multiplex PCR; in TCRdb, only in-frame clones are kept and a portion is missing. The sample has 350,000 to 450,000 clones, approximately 90% seen once; the top ten hold approximately 6.3%. Sequences were obtained from PBMCs. The receptors were gathered from a man in his forties with head and neck cancer.

V gene TRBV2 combines with J gene TRBJ2-3; 15 bases line up with TRBD2. CDR1 and CDR2 from the germline V gene are SNHLY and FYNNEI. This CDR3 region has 19 residues. V lost 6 bases and J lost 0; bases outside the gene matches: 10. The CDR3 reads CASSPRGTSGGTSTDTQYF. The DNA for the CDR3 is TGTGCCAGCAGCCCCAGGGGGACTAGCGGGGGGACCAGCACAGATACGCAGTATTTT.

The chain employs TRBV11-2 and TRBJ1-6; no clear D. V lost 4 bases to trimming and J lost 6 bases, with 10 bases between them. Germline CDR1 SGHAT, CDR2 FQNNGV. There are 14 residues in the CDR3. The CDR3 spells CASSSTDGNSPLHF. As DNA, the CDR3 is TGTGCCAGCAGCTCAACCGACGGTAATTCACCCCTCCACTTT.

V gene TRBV30 combines with J gene TRBJ2-5; 7 positions match TRBD2. V shed 5 bases, J shed 5 bases, and the junction held 11 bases outside the gene matches. CDR1 and CDR2 (germline): GTSNPN, SVGIG (reference sequence). The CDR3 has 14 residues. The CDR3 loop reads CAWSFSGSWETQYF. CDR3 coding DNA: TGTGCCTGGTCCTTTAGCGGGTCGTGGGAGACCCAGTACTTC.

This chain joins TRBV7-2 and TRBJ2-7; no clear D. The CDR3 spans 14 residues. The germline V gene encodes CDR1 SGHTA and CDR2 FQGNSA. Trimming removed 2 bases from V and 5 bases from J, with 13 bases in between. In DNA, the CDR3 is TGTGCCAGCAGCTTAAGGGTCAGCCACCACGAGCAGTACTTC. This sequence encodes CASSLRVSHHEQYF.

About this clone itself: Within the sample, other DNA sequences also encode this same CDR3. The chain links TRBV5-1 to TRBJ2-2; 10 bases agree with TRBD1. The germline V gene has CDR1 SGHRS and CDR2 YFSETQ. The CDR3 is 15 amino acids. With V trimmed by 2 bases and J by 7 bases, 5 bases remained unmatched. The CDR3 DNA follows: TGCGCCAGCAGCTTCCGACAGGGGGCGGACGGGGAGCTGTTTTTT. Residues: CASSFRQGADGELFF.

This clone was counted once. The rearrangement uses TRBV13 and TRBJ1-4; 8 nucleotides line up with TRBD1. In germline, CDR1 is PRHDT, CDR2 FYEKMQ (reference sequence). V trimming: 3 bases; J trimming: 7 bases; junction bases outside the gene matches: 19. The CDR3 has 19 amino acids. The CDR3 reads CASSLRYGTGLPSSEKLFF. CDR3 DNA: TGTGCCAGCAGCTTGCGTTACGGGACAGGCCTCCCAAGCAGTGAAAAACTGTTTTTT.